This T cell receptor beta chain was sequenced in a study of T-cell memory formation after mild COVID-19. General observations from the study: CD4/CD8 balance held among clones contracting day 15 to 85, and later expanders leaned CD4+.

TCRdb re-called the 5' RACE reads through MiXCR, storing one row per CDR3 protein. The sample contains roughly 340,000 distinct CDR3 sequences, more than 15% of which appear only once. In this sample, this clonotype turned up a few times. Its antigen remains unknown. The CDR3 runs to 14 residues. Trimming left V 6 bases short and J 7 bases short, with 18 bases between. Looked up from germline, CDR1 is MNHEY and CDR2 is SVGAGI. The sequence came from a man younger than 35 who had mild COVID-19 (a few samples of this study predate the infection). Cell type and time point are not known. This rearrangement joins TRBV6-5 to TRBJ1-1; D may be TRBD1 (5 bases). Material for sequencing was PBMCs or a T cell subset sorted from them (not recorded which). CDR3 nucleotide sequence: TGTGCCAGCAGCCGGGGCAGGCCGGCGATTGAAGCTTTCTTT. As protein: CASSRGRPAIEAFF.